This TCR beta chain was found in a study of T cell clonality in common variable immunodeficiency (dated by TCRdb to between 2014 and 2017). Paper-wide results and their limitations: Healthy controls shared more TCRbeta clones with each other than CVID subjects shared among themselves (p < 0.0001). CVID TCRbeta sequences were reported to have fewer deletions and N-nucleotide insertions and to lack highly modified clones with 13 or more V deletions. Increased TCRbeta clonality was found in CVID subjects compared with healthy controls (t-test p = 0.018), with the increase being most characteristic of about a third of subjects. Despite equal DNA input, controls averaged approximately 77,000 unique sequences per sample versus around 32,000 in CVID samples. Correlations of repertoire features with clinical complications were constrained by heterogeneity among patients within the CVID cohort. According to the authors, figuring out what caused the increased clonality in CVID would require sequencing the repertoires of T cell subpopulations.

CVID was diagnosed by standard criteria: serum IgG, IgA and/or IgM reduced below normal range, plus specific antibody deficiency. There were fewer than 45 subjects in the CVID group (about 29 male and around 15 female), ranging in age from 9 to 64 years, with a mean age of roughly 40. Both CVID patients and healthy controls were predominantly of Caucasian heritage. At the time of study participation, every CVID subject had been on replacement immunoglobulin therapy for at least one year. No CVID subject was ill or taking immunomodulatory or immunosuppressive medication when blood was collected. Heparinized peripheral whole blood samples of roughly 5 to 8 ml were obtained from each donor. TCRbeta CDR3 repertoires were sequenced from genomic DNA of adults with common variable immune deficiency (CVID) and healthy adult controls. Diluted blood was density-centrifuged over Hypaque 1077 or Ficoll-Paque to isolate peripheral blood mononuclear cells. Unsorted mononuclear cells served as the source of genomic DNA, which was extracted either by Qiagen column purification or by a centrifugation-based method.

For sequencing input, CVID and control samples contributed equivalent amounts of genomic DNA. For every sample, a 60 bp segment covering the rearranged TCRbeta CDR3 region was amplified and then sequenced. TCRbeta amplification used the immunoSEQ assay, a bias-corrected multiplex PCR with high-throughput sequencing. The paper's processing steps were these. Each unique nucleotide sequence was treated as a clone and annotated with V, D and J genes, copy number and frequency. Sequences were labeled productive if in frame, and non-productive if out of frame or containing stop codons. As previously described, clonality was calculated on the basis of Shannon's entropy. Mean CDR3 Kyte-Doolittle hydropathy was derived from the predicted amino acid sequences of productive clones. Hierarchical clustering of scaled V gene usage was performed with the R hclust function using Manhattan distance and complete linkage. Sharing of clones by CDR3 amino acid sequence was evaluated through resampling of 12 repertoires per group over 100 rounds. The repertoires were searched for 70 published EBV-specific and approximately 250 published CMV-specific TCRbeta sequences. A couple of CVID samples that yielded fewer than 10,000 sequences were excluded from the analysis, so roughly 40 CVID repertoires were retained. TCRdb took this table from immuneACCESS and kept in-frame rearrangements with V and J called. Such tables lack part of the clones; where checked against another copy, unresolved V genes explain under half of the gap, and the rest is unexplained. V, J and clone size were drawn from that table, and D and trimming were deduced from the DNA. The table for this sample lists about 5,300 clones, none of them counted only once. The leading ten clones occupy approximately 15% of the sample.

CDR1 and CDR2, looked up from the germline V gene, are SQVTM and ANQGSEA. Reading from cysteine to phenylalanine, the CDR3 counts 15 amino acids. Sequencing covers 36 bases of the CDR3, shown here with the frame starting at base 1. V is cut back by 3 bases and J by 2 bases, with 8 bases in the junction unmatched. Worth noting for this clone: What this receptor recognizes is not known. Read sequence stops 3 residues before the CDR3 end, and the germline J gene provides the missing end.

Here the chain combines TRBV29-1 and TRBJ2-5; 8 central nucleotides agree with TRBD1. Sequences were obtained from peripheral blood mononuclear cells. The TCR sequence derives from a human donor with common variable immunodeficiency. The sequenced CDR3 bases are TGCAGCGTTGATCCGACAGGGGAAAATCAAGAGACC. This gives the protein CSVDPTGENQET. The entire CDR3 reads CSVDPTGENQETQYF.